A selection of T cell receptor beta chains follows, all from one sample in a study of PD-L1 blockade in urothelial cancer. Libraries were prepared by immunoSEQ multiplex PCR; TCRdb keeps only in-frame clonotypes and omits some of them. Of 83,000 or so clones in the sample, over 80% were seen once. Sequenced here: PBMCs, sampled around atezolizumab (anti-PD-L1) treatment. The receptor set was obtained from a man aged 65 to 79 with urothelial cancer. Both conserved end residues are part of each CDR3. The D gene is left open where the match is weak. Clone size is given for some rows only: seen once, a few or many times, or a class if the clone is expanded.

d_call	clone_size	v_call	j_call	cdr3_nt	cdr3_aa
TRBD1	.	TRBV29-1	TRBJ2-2	TGCAGCGCCCTGACAGGGGGGAGCACCGGGGAGCTGTTTTTT	CSALTGGSTGELFF
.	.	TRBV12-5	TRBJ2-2	TGTGCTAGTGGTTTGTCGACTACGAACACCGGGGAGCTGTTTTTT	CASGLSTTNTGELFF
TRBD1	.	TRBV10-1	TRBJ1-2	TGCGCCAGCACCAAGGAGGACAGGGGGCCCAGGATTCATGGCTACACCTTC	CASTKEDRGPRIHGYTF
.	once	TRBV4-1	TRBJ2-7	TGCGCCAGCAGCCATCCGGGGACAAAATATTACTACGAGCAGTACTTC	CASSHPGTKYYYEQYF
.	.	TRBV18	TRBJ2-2	TGTGCCAGCTCACCCGGACTGAACACCGGGGAGCTGTTTTTT	CASSPGLNTGELFF
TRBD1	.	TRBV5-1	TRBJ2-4	TGCGCCAGCAGCTTGGAGGGACAGGGATCAAACATTCAGTACTTC	CASSLEGQGSNIQYF
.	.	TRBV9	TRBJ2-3	TGTGCCAGCAGCGTAGGGCCCGTAACAGATACGCAGTATTTT	CASSVGPVTDTQYF
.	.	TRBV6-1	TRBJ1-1	TGTGCCAGCACACCGGTCCTAAACACTGAAGCTTTCTTT	CASTPVLNTEAFF
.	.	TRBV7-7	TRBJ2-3	TGTGCTAGCAGTTGGACTGACCAGGATACGCAGTATTTT	CASSWTDQDTQYF
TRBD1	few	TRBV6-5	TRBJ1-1	TGTGCCAGCAGTTACTCGACAGGGCTGAACACTGAAGCTTTCTTT	CASSYSTGLNTEAFF
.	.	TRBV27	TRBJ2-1	TGTGCCAGCAGTTTAGGAACAGGGCCTGAGCAGTTCTTC	CASSLGTGPEQFF
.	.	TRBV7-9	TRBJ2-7	TGTGCCAGCAGCTTAGGTTCTTTCTCCGACGAGCAGTACTTC	CASSLGSFSDEQYF
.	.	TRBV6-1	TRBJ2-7	TGTGCCAGCAGTGAATCAGGGGCGAGTGACGAGCAGTACTTC	CASSESGASDEQYF
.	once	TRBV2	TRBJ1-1	TGTGCCAGCCCCAGGGAGGCCGCATCCGCTGAAGCTTTCTTT	CASPREAASAEAFF
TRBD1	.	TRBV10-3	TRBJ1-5	TGTGCCATCAGTGACTCCGGGACAGGGGCCAAGCCCCAGCATTTT	CAISDSGTGAKPQHF
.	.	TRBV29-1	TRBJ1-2	TGCAGCGTTGGGATAACCCAGGGGATCTTGCGGGGCTACACCTTC	CSVGITQGILRGYTF
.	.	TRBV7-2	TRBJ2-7	TGTGCCAGCAGCTTAGTCCGGGGTCCCTCCTACGAGCAGTACTTC	CASSLVRGPSYEQYF
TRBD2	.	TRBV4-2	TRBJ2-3	TGTGCCAGCAGCCAAGATCCGGGACGGGGGGGTAGCACAGATACGCAGTATTTT	CASSQDPGRGGSTDTQYF
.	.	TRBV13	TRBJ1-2	TGTGCCAGCAGCCATAGAGAGGGCCGAGACTATGGCTACACCTTC	CASSHREGRDYGYTF
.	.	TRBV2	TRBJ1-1	TGTGCCAGCAGTCGAGGGGGGGACCACACTGAAGCTTTCTTT	CASSRGGDHTEAFF
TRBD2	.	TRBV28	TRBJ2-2	TGTGCCAGCAGTTTATTGCTAGCGGGGACTAACACCGGGGAGCTGTTTTTT	CASSLLLAGTNTGELFF
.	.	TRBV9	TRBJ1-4	TGTGCCAGCAGCACCTACCGGGACACATCAACTAATGAAAAACTGTTTTTT	CASSTYRDTSTNEKLFF
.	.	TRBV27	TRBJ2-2	TGTGCCAGCAGTTTGAGCCGGAGTACCGGGGAGCTGTTTTTT	CASSLSRSTGELFF
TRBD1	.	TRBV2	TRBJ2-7	TGTGCCAGCAGGCTTAGGGACAGCACCTACGAGCAGTACTTC	CASRLRDSTYEQYF
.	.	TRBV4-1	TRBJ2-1	TGCGCCAGCAGCCAAGTCGGGGGAACGGGCAATGAGCAGTTCTTC	CASSQVGGTGNEQFF
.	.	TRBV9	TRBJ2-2	TGTGCCAGCAGCCATATAAGCGACGGCGGGGAGCTGTTTTTT	CASSHISDGGELFF
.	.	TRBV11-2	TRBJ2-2	TGTGCCAGCAGCTTAGAGGCAAGCGGGGAGCTGTTTTTT	CASSLEASGELFF
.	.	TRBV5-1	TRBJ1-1	TGCGCCAGCAGCTTACAGGATCCTGGCTGGGCTTTCTTT	CASSLQDPGWAFF
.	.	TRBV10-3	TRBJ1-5	TGTGCCATCAGTGAGGGGGGGGGAGGTCAGCCCCAGCATTTT	CAISEGGGGQPQHF
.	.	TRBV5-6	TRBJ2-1	TGTGCCAGCAGCCTCTCTACCCAGCAGTTCTTC	CASSLSTQQFF
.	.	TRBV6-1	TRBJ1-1	TGTGCCAGCAGTGCAGGGGCGCGTATGAACACTGAAGCTTTCTTT	CASSAGARMNTEAFF
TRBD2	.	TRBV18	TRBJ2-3	TGTGCCAGCTCACAGAAAATAGCGGGGGGCACAGATACGCAGTATTTT	CASSQKIAGGTDTQYF
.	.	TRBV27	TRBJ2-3	TGTGCCAGCAGCCGATGGGGCACCACAGATACGCAGTATTTT	CASSRWGTTDTQYF